One and the same sample provided the 30 T cell receptor beta chains below, sequenced in a study of glioma-infiltrating T cells after dendritic cell vaccination. Using immunoSEQ multiplex PCR, the repertoire was profiled, and TCRdb retains in-frame clones only, with some absent. The sample includes roughly 100,000 clones, roughly 81% seen only once; the top ten take around 12%. The sample here was blood, taken before dendritic cell vaccination. These receptors came from a human donor with glioblastoma.

This clone came up once. The CDR3 loop reads CASYETGTRVYYGYTF. CDR3 nucleotides: TGTGCCAGCTATGAGACAGGGACTCGGGTATACTATGGCTACACCTTC. The chain carries TRBV28 and TRBJ1-2; 7 nucleotides line up with TRBD1. The V and J ends lost 8 bases and 3 bases, in that order; junction bases with no gene match: 15. This CDR3 has 16 residues. Germline V gene data show CDR1 as MDHEN and CDR2 as SYDVKM.

This chain joins TRBV30 and TRBJ1-3; D call uncertain. Germline V gives CDR1 GTSNPN, CDR2 SVGIG (reference sequence). This CDR3 contains 12 residues. Trimming pared 2 bases from V and 5 bases from J, leaving 7 bases between. CDR3 residues: CAWSPTRNTIYF. CDR3 sequence (DNA): TGTGCCTGGAGTCCCACAAGAAACACCATATATTTT.

This sequence joins TRBV5-1 and TRBJ2-7; the match to TRBD1 covers 8 bases. CDR3 length equals 16 residues. With 3 bases clipped from V and 5 bases from J, the junction kept 13 bases outside the gene matches. Germline V lookup: CDR1 SGHRS, CDR2 YFSETQ. The DNA for the CDR3 is TGCGCCAGCAGCTATGGACAGGGTGGAGGCTACGACGAGCAGTACTTC. It is translated as CASSYGQGGGYDEQYF.

This clone has just a few counts. In DNA form, the CDR3 reads TGCGCCAGCACCACGTCTGGACAGGGTGAAAAACTGTTTTTT. It translates to CASTTSGQGEKLFF. The V and J genes are TRBV5-1 and TRBJ1-4; 8 nucleotides agree with TRBD1. V shed 6 bases and J 7 bases; nucleotides not matched to a gene: 8. The germline V gene has CDR1 SGHRS and CDR2 YFSETQ. The CDR3 has 14 amino acids.

The chain links TRBV4-3 to TRBJ2-7; D might be TRBD2 (5 bases). Germline values: CDR1 LGHNA, CDR2 YSLEER. The V end lost 0 bases, the J end lost 2 bases, and 17 bases lay between the germline ends. The CDR3 length is 17 residues. CDR3 in amino acids: CASSQESVSRVAYEQYF. The CDR3 DNA follows: TGCGCCAGCAGCCAAGAGTCAGTTTCGAGGGTCGCCTACGAGCAGTACTTC.

This clone has ten or more counts. This rearrangement joins TRBV7-9 to TRBJ1-4; D is unresolved. There are 12 residues in the CDR3. V lost 1 base, J lost 7 bases, and 4 bases lay in between. Germline CDR1 SEHNR, CDR2 FQNEAQ (reference sequence). The CDR3 coding sequence is TGTGCCAGCAGCTTAGAGAGTGAAAAACTGTTTTTT. This encodes CASSLESEKLFF.

This chain joins TRBV6-1 and TRBJ2-3, with D perhaps TRBD2 (7 bases). Germline CDR1 and CDR2: MNHNS and SASEGT. CDR3 length: 13 amino acids. V gave up 8 bases and J gave up 0 bases, with 9 bases separating them. CDR3: CASGGASTDTQYF. As DNA, the CDR3 is TGTGCCAGCGGGGGGGCCAGCACAGATACGCAGTATTTT.

This clone was observed a single time. The junction does not match germline at one end; this may be a read error. The chain links TRBV7-7 to TRBJ2-5; perhaps TRBD1 as D (6 bases). The CDR3 sequence is 15 residues long. Germline-derived CDR1 and CDR2 are SSHAT and FNYEAQ (reference sequence). Here the CDR3 DNA reads TGTGCTAGCAGCTTAGCCCCAGGGGTGCAAGAGACCCAGTACTTC. Amino acids: CASSLAPGVQETQYF.

The genes are TRBV7-8 and TRBJ2-3; 15 positions match TRBD2. Germline loops: CDR1 SGHVS, CDR2 FQNEAQ. The CDR3 consists of 16 residues. The ends lost 5 bases at V and 6 bases at J; junction bases unmatched: 6. DNA of the CDR3: TGTGCCAGCAGCGACGGGACTAGCGGGGGGCTGGATACGCAGTATTTT. The encoded protein is CASSDGTSGGLDTQYF.

The chain combines TRBV5-4 with TRBJ2-1; 10 bases are shared with TRBD2. Germline values: CDR1 SGHNT, CDR2 YYREEE (reference sequence). Trimming removed 7 bases from V and 9 bases from J; junction bases left unmatched: 16. This CDR3 has 16 residues. The CDR3 region is CASLSSGGGRDSEQFF. CDR3 nucleotide sequence: TGTGCCAGCCTATCTAGCGGGGGAGGGAGAGACAGTGAGCAGTTCTTC.

The chain is built from TRBV5-1 and TRBJ2-7, with TRBD2 as a possible D gene (5 bases). Germline loops: CDR1 SGHRS, CDR2 YFSETQ. Trimming stripped 2 bases from V and 5 bases from J, with 14 bases between. The CDR3 contains 14 residues. CDR3 coding DNA: TGCGCCAGCAGCTTCGAAGGGAGTGCGGACGAGCAGTACTTC. Protein product: CASSFEGSADEQYF.

This chain joins TRBV11-3 and TRBJ2-1; possible D gene TRBD1, 6 bases. This CDR3 has 15 residues. Trimming stripped 0 bases from V and 5 bases from J, with 11 bases between. Germline CDR1 is SGHNT and CDR2 is YENEEA. The CDR3: CASSLDDRKDNEQFF. The CDR3 nucleotides read TGTGCCAGCAGCTTAGACGACAGGAAAGACAATGAGCAGTTCTTC.

The rearrangement links TRBV7-8 to TRBJ2-1; no definite D call. This CDR3 is 14 amino acids long. In germline, CDR1 is SGHVS, CDR2 FQNEAQ. V lost 1 base, J lost 3 bases, and 7 bases lay in between. CDR3 bases: TGTGCCAGCAGCTTAGGGGCAGGCTACAATGAGCAGTTCTTC. Its protein is CASSLGAGYNEQFF.

The rearrangement joins TRBV5-1 to TRBJ2-1, with no clear D. Per germline, CDR1 SGHRS and CDR2 YFSETQ. This CDR3 has 15 amino acids. With 1 base removed from V and 0 bases from J, the gap between germline ends came to 8 bases. The CDR3 loop reads CASSLTASSYNEQFF. The CDR3 bases are TGCGCCAGCAGCTTGACCGCGAGCTCCTACAATGAGCAGTTCTTC.

This clone was found a few times. The V gene is TRBV6-5, the J gene TRBJ2-1; 7 positions agree with TRBD2. Germline-derived CDR1 and CDR2 are MNHEY and SVGAGI. CDR3 size: 14 residues. The trim removed 2 bases at V and 5 bases at J, leaving 3 bases unmatched. The CDR3 spells CASSYEGTNNEQFF. The DNA for the CDR3 is TGTGCCAGCAGTTACGAAGGGACTAACAATGAGCAGTTCTTC.

The J gene is TRBJ2-1, the V gene TRBV7-2; TRBD2 aligns across 8 bases. Germline values: CDR1 SGHTA, CDR2 FQGNSA. J lost 4 bases, V lost 2 bases, and 4 bases had no gene match. The CDR3 covers 15 residues. CDR3 amino acids: CASSLFGGGYNEQFF. CDR3 bases: TGTGCCAGCAGCTTATTCGGGGGGGGGTACAATGAGCAGTTCTTC.

The chain is built from TRBV10-1 and TRBJ2-7, with D perhaps matching TRBD2 (6 bases). V dropped 0 bases and J dropped 3 bases, with 6 bases sitting between them. The V gene's germline CDR1 is WNHNN and CDR2 SYGVQD (reference sequence). This CDR3 comprises 13 residues. The CDR3 region is CASSESEGYEQYF. The CDR3 DNA follows: TGCGCCAGCAGTGAGTCGGAGGGCTACGAGCAGTACTTC.

As concerns this clone: This same CDR3 is encoded by further DNA sequences in the sample. This chain links TRBV28 with TRBJ1-6; a possible D gene is TRBD1 (5 bases). V lost 3 bases and J lost 13, with 19 bases in between. This CDR3 is built from 15 residues. Per the germline V gene, CDR1 is MDHEN and CDR2 is SYDVKM. The chain's CDR3 is CASSFSGTFESPLHF. In DNA, the CDR3 is TGTGCCAGCAGTTTTTCCGGGACTTTCGAGTCCCCCCTCCACTTT. Supplemented by reference TRBV28 and TRBJ1-6, the full variable domain reads DVKVTQSSRYLVKRTGEKVFLECVQDMDHENMFWYRQDPGLGLRLIYFSYDVKMKEKGDIPEGYSVSREKKERFSLILESASTNQTSMYLCASSFSGTFESPLHFGNGTRLTVT.

The V gene is TRBV5-5, the J gene TRBJ1-2; D may be TRBD1 (6 bases). This CDR3 region has 19 residues. Deletions cut 4 bases from V and 2 bases from J, with 27 bases between. Germline lookup yields CDR1 SGHKS and CDR2 YYEKEE (reference sequence). CDR3 sequence (DNA): TGTGCCAGCAGCGGTTACCGCGAGGGACATAACTCGCAAAACTATGGCTACACCTTC. Its protein is CASSGYREGHNSQNYGYTF.

This chain connects TRBV5-6 to TRBJ1-4; D is uncertain. The CDR3 runs 16 residues. The germline V and J ends were trimmed by 2 bases and 5 bases, with 16 bases remaining between them. CDR1 SGHDT and CDR2 YYEEEE come from the germline V gene. The CDR3 spells CASSLRGPVRNEKLFF. Here the CDR3 DNA reads TGTGCCAGCAGCTTAAGAGGCCCTGTACGAAATGAAAAACTGTTTTTT.

This clone was seen only once. The rearrangement links TRBV7-8 to TRBJ1-1; the match to TRBD1 covers 7 bases. The CDR3 contains 15 residues. Looked up from germline, CDR1 is SGHVS and CDR2 is FQNEAQ. J gave up 5 bases and V 5 bases, and 11 bases lay outside the gene matches. For the CDR3, the DNA is TGTGCCAGCAGCCGACCGACAGGGAGTGCGACTGAAGCTTTCTTT. This sequence encodes CASSRPTGSATEAFF.

The rearrangement joins TRBV29-1 to TRBJ2-2; possibly TRBD2 for D (6 bases). The CDR3 is 15 amino acids. Deletions cut 4 bases from V and 0 bases from J, with 12 bases between. Germline V gene lookup returns CDR1 SQVTM and CDR2 ANQGSEA. For the CDR3, the DNA is TGCAGCGTTGGAAGCGGGCAGGCGAACACCGGGGAGCTGTTTTTT. This encodes CSVGSGQANTGELFF.

The CDR3 nucleotides are TGTGCCAGCAGCTTAGGAGGGGGCGCAGATACGCAGTATTTT. This codes for CASSLGGGADTQYF. The chain uses TRBV11-2 and TRBJ2-3, with TRBD1 identical over 7 bases. Germline CDR1 is SGHAT and CDR2 is FQNNGV. CDR3 length: 14 amino acids. Trimming cost V 1 base and J 4 bases; bases outside gene matches: 2.

The chain employs TRBV5-1 and TRBJ2-5, with D possibly TRBD2 on 5 matching bases. V dropped 4 bases and J dropped 5 bases, with 15 bases sitting between them. Per the germline V gene, CDR1 is SGHRS and CDR2 is YFSETQ. CDR3 length: 14 residues. The CDR3 DNA follows: TGCGCCAGCAGCCCGGTGGACTTTACCGAGACCCAGTACTTC. It yields the protein CASSPVDFTETQYF. Full variable domain (remainder filled in from reference TRBV5-1 and TRBJ2-5): KAGVTQTPRYLIKTRGQQVTLSCSPISGHRSVSWYQQTPGQGLQFLFEYFSETQRNKGNFPGRFSGRQFSNSRSEMNVSTLELGDSALYLCASSPVDFTETQYFGPGTRLLVL.

The CDR3 here is CAWSPAAGGLEQYF. CDR3 sequence (DNA): TGTGCCTGGAGTCCCGCAGCGGGGGGGCTCGAGCAGTACTTC. V and J are TRBV30 and TRBJ2-7, with TRBD2 identical over 10 bases. J lost 6 bases, V lost 2 bases, and 7 bases had no gene match. Germline V gene lookup returns CDR1 GTSNPN and CDR2 SVGIG (reference sequence). The CDR3 is 14 residues long. Combining the CDR3 with reference TRBV30 and TRBJ2-7 gives the whole variable domain SQTIHQWPATLVQPVGSPLSLECTVEGTSNPNLYWYRQAAGRGLQLLFYSVGIGQISSEVPQNLSASRPQDRQFILSSKKLLLSDSGFYLCAWSPAAGGLEQYFGPGTRLTVT.

The sample holds a few counts of this clone. This chain uses TRBV6-1 with TRBJ1-2; 11 positions match TRBD1. The germline V gene encodes CDR1 MNHNS and CDR2 SASEGT. The ends lost 6 bases at V and 4 bases at J; junction bases unmatched: 7. The CDR3 has 15 amino acids. This chain's CDR3 is CASRLRDRGSYGYTF. In DNA, the CDR3 is TGTGCCAGCAGACTCCGGGACAGGGGGTCCTATGGCTACACCTTC.

V usage is TRBV4-2 and J usage is TRBJ2-5; the match to TRBD2 covers 12 bases. Germline V lookup: CDR1 LGHNA, CDR2 YNFKEQ. The CDR3 has 15 amino acids. V was pared by 4 bases and J by 3 bases, with 3 bases of the junction left unmatched. The CDR3 bases are TGTGCCAGCAGCCCTAGCGGGGGGGCCAAAGAGACCCAGTACTTC. Amino acid sequence: CASSPSGGAKETQYF.

The rearrangement joins TRBV14 to TRBJ1-2; a weak D match, TRBD1 (6 bases). The CDR3 sequence is 13 residues long. Germline V gives CDR1 SGHDN, CDR2 FVKESK. The ends were cut back, 4 bases at V and 8 bases at J, with 14 bases in the middle. DNA for the CDR3: TGTGCCAGCAGCCCCTGGACAGAGGAGGGCTACACCTTC. Protein: CASSPWTEEGYTF.

This clone was detected only once. The gene calls are TRBV18 and TRBJ2-1; 8 nucleotides line up with TRBD2. Germline V gene lookup returns CDR1 KGHSH and CDR2 LQKENI. The CDR3 is made up of 16 amino acids. The trim removed 5 bases at V and 1 base at J, leaving 7 bases unmatched. CDR3: CASSTTSGESYNEQFF. CDR3 DNA sequence: TGTGCCAGCTCAACCACTAGCGGCGAATCCTACAATGAGCAGTTCTTC.

The chain uses TRBV27 and TRBJ2-3; possibly TRBD2 for D (6 bases). This CDR3 is 14 amino acids long. From germline, CDR1 is MNHEY and CDR2 SMNVEV (reference sequence). With 4 bases removed from V and 3 bases from J, the gap between germline ends came to 11 bases. The CDR3 DNA is TGTGCCAGCAGTTCCCTAGCGTGGACAGATACGCAGTATTTT. Protein product: CASSSLAWTDTQYF.